What follows are 25 T cell receptor beta chains derived from one specimen sequenced in a study of human T cells and chemical hapten exposure. MiXCR, run by TCRdb on the RACE reads, gives a single entry per CDR3 protein. The repertoire holds 150,000 to 200,000 distinct CDR3 sequences, with 25% to 35% as singletons. Time point meaning: pre-sensitization, week 0. The treatment was: therapeutic diphenylcyclopropenone sensitization with weekly scalp DPC. Sequenced material: whole blood, taken in connection with sensitization to the hapten diphenylcyclopropenone (DPC). Source of these receptors: a woman aged 25-40 years with alopecia areata. Some clones in this sample may be carry-over from other donors' samples.

Ten or more counts support this clonotype. The chain links TRBV5-6 to TRBJ1-1; weak D call: TRBD1 (6 bases). The ends were cut back, 2 bases at V and 7 bases at J, with 9 bases in the middle. Germline loops: CDR1 SGHDT, CDR2 YYEEEE. This CDR3 has 12 residues. The CDR3 bases are TGTGCCAGCAGCTTTACAGGGCGTGAAGCTTTCTTT. This translates into CASSFTGREAFF.

This sequence joins TRBV3-1 and TRBJ2-7; TRBD2 matches 15 bases. The CDR3 contains 16 residues. The trim removed 3 bases at V and 4 bases at J, leaving 4 bases unmatched. Germline V gives CDR1 LGHDT, CDR2 YNNKEL (reference sequence). CDR3 loop: CASSHRGTSGRYEQYF. The CDR3 DNA reads as TGTGCCAGCAGCCACCGAGGGACTAGCGGGAGGTACGAGCAGTACTTC.

The CDR3 DNA sequence: TGTGCCAGCACTGGGACAGGGCGAATCTATGGCTACACCTTC. This translates into CASTGTGRIYGYTF. The rearrangement joins TRBV6-1 to TRBJ1-2, with TRBD1 matching over 9 bases. CDR1 is MNHNS, CDR2 SASEGT, per germline. V shed 7 bases and J 4 bases; nucleotides not matched to a gene: 7. The length of the CDR3 is 14 residues.

The rearrangement links TRBV25-1 to TRBJ2-7; no clear D gene. The CDR3 spans 13 residues. Germline V gives CDR1 MGHDK, CDR2 SYGVNS. The ends were cut back, 3 bases at V and 4 bases at J, with 10 bases in the middle. The CDR3 sequence is CASSDGRIYEQYF. For the CDR3, the DNA is TGTGCCAGCAGTGATGGCAGGATATACGAGCAGTACTTC.

This clonotype was picked up many times. The chain couples TRBV25-1 to TRBJ2-1; no clear D gene. The CDR3 is made up of 17 amino acids. The ends were cut back, 1 base at V and 1 base at J, with 14 bases in the middle. The V gene's germline CDR1 is MGHDK and CDR2 SYGVNS. CDR3 sequence: CASSELGLGSSYNEQFF. The DNA of the CDR3 is TGTGCCAGCAGTGAATTAGGGTTGGGGTCTTCCTACAATGAGCAGTTCTTC. The whole variable domain, remainder taken from reference TRBV25-1 and TRBJ2-1, is EADIYQTPRYLVIGTGKKITLECSQTMGHDKMYWYQQDPGMELHLIHYSYGVNSTEKGDLSSESTVSRIRTEHFPLTLESARPSHTSQYLCASSELGLGSSYNEQFFGPGTRLTVL.

This clonotype was observed a few times. V usage is TRBV10-3 and J usage is TRBJ2-3, with TRBD2 identical over 8 bases. V gave up 8 bases and J gave up 1 base; unmatched junction bases: 11. The CDR3 consists of 16 residues. Germline lookup yields CDR1 ENHRY and CDR2 SYGVKD. The CDR3 DNA reads as TGTGCCATCTCCGAAAGAGCGGGAGTCGGCACAGATACGCAGTATTTT. It specifies CAISERAGVGTDTQYF.

This clonotype occurred a few times. V and J are TRBV11-2 and TRBJ2-5; perhaps TRBD2 as D (5 bases). This CDR3 is built from 15 residues. The germline CDR1 and CDR2 sequences are SGHAT and FQNNGV. V was pared by 4 bases and J by 4 bases, with 16 bases between. CDR3 protein: CASSSNPSGLETQYF. CDR3 nucleotides: TGTGCCAGCAGCTCCAACCCTTCGGGGTTAGAGACCCAGTACTTC.

This clonotype was seen at least ten times. This chain joins TRBV11-1 and TRBJ1-1; D is ambiguous. The CDR3 totals 13 residues. Per the germline V gene, CDR1 is SGHAT and CDR2 is FQDESV (reference sequence). The ends were cut back, 5 bases at V and 0 bases at J, with 7 bases in the middle. The CDR3 loop reads CASSGTVNTEAFF. The CDR3 DNA reads as TGTGCCAGCAGCGGAACGGTGAACACTGAAGCTTTCTTT. Full variable domain (outside the CDR3, taken from reference TRBV11-1 and TRBJ1-1): EAEVAQSPRYKITEKSQAVAFWCDPISGHATLYWYRQILGQGPELLVQFQDESVVDDSQLPKDRFSAERLKGVDSTLKIQPAELGDSAMYLCASSGTVNTEAFFGQGTRLTVV.

This clonotype turned up a few times. The chain links TRBV7-6 to TRBJ2-3; possible D gene TRBD1, 6 bases. This CDR3 spans 12 amino acids. V was shortened by 6 bases and J by 2 bases, with 6 bases between the two germline ends. Per the germline V gene, CDR1 is SGHVS and CDR2 is FNYEAQ. The CDR3 loop reads CASRGATDTQYF. The CDR3 DNA reads as TGTGCCAGCAGGGGGGCCACAGATACGCAGTATTTT.

The chain is built from TRBV18 and TRBJ1-5; 8 nucleotides line up with TRBD1. The germline V gene encodes CDR1 KGHSH and CDR2 LQKENI. V lost 3 bases to trimming and J lost 2 bases; unmatched junction nucleotides: 0. This CDR3 spans 14 amino acids. The chain's CDR3 is CASSPDRGNQPQHF. The CDR3 region has the DNA TGTGCCAGCTCACCGGACAGGGGCAATCAGCCCCAGCATTTT.

This clonotype has more than one count but fewer than ten. This chain links TRBV7-6 with TRBJ1-1; no clear D. V was shortened by 8 bases and J by 0 bases, with 7 bases between the two germline ends. CDR1 and CDR2 (germline): SGHVS, FNYEAQ. This CDR3 spans 12 amino acids. The DNA of the CDR3 is TGTGCCAGCGCCGCATTGAACACTGAAGCTTTCTTT. Translated, it gives CASAALNTEAFF.

This clonotype turned up a few times. This rearrangement joins TRBV4-2 to TRBJ2-1; D not certain. The V gene's germline CDR1 is LGHNA and CDR2 YNFKEQ. This CDR3 is 12 amino acids long. Trimming cost V 2 bases and J 8 bases, with 7 bases left between them. CDR3 nucleotides: TGTGCCAGCAGCCAAACGTCCCATGAGCAGTTCTTC. It encodes CASSQTSHEQFF.

The V gene is TRBV7-2, the J gene TRBJ1-2; TRBD1 agrees at 8 bases. The germline V gene has CDR1 SGHTA and CDR2 FQGNSA. CDR3 length: 17 residues. V lost 3 bases and J lost 2; bases outside the gene matches: 11. CDR3 residues: CASSFRVGTGENYGYTF. Written as DNA, the CDR3 is TGTGCCAGCAGCTTTCGGGTCGGGACAGGTGAAAACTATGGCTACACCTTC.

The gene calls are TRBV9 and TRBJ2-1, with 7 bases that match TRBD1. Trimming at V came to 6 bases and at J to 9 bases, leaving 9 bases not matched to a gene. Germline CDR1 SGDLS, CDR2 YYNGEE. CDR3 size: 13 residues. CDR3 DNA: TGTGCCAGCAACAGACAGGGTTCGGTTGAGCAGTTCTTC. Residues: CASNRQGSVEQFF. The variable domain in full, completed from reference TRBV9 and TRBJ2-1, reads DSGVTQTPKHLITATGQRVTLRCSPRSGDLSVYWYQQSLDQGLQFLIQYYNGEERAKGNILERFSAQQFPDLHSELNLSSLELGDSALYFCASNRQGSVEQFFGPGTRLTVL.

The chain has TRBV6-4 and TRBJ2-3, with D possibly matching TRBD2 (6 bases). The CDR3 totals 16 residues. Trimming took 0 bases from V and 4 from J, leaving 14 bases between them. Germline V gives CDR1 MRHNA, CDR2 SNTAGT. CDR3 in DNA: TGTGCCAGCAGTGACTCGATTGGAGGGCGGCCAGATACGCAGTATTTT. This sequence encodes CASSDSIGGRPDTQYF.

This clonotype appeared many times. The chain links TRBV7-8 to TRBJ2-7; D is undetermined. Germline V lookup: CDR1 SGHVS, CDR2 FQNEAQ. CDR3 size: 12 residues. V lost 4 bases to trimming and J lost 5 bases, with 9 bases between them. DNA of the CDR3: TGTGCCAGCAGCTCGGCCGTCAACGAGCAGTACTTC. Its protein product is CASSSAVNEQYF.

The table lists this clonotype with a few counts. The chain is built from TRBV4-1 and TRBJ1-5; D is perhaps TRBD1 (5 bases). The V gene lost 4 bases and the J gene lost 9 bases, with 25 bases spanning the gap. This CDR3 region has 17 residues. Germline V gene sequence: CDR1 MGHRA, CDR2 YSYEKL. CDR3 nucleotides: TGCGCCAGCAGCCGAGAAAAAAACAGGAGTCGGAGACTGCCCCAGCATTTT. Translation gives CASSREKNRSRRLPQHF.

This sequence joins TRBV7-3 and TRBJ2-1, with 13 bases identical to TRBD2. The CDR3 consists of 17 residues. Germline CDR1 and CDR2: SGHTA and FQGTGA. With 5 bases clipped from V and 10 bases from J, the junction kept 14 bases outside the gene matches. In DNA form, the CDR3 reads TGTGCCAGCAGCCCCCCACAACTAGCGGGAGGGCCGGGGGAGCAGTTCTTC. Its protein is CASSPPQLAGGPGEQFF. The full variable domain, its missing parts supplied by reference TRBV7-3 and TRBJ2-1, is GAGVSQTPSNKVTEKGKYVELRCDPISGHTALYWYRQSLGQGPEFLIYFQGTGAADDSGLPNDRFFAVRPEGSVSTLKIQRTERGDSAVYLCASSPPQLAGGPGEQFFGPGTRLTVL.

This clonotype was detected only a few times. V and J are TRBV6-1 and TRBJ1-6; D unclear. Trimming left V 1 base short and J 7 bases short, with 8 bases between. The CDR3 contains 14 residues. Germline loops: CDR1 MNHNS, CDR2 SASEGT. This CDR3 reads CASSEVPGNSPLHF. The CDR3 DNA follows: TGTGCCAGCAGTGAAGTCCCAGGAAATTCACCCCTCCACTTT.

The rearrangement joins TRBV10-3 to TRBJ1-2; 8 bases agree with TRBD1. The V gene end was trimmed by 4 bases and the J gene end by 8 bases; junction bases not matched to a gene: 12. The CDR3 contains 15 residues. Germline assignment: CDR1 ENHRY and CDR2 SYGVKD. The CDR3 region has the DNA TGTGCCATCAGTGGGCCCTCGACAGGGGCGGAGGGCTACACCTTC. It yields the protein CAISGPSTGAEGYTF.

The gene calls are TRBV12-3 or TRBV12-4 and TRBJ1-4, with a possible D match to TRBD1 (6 bases). The CDR3 covers 13 residues. Trimming cost V 3 bases and J 8 bases, with 10 bases left between them. CDR3 sequence: CASSFSQGEKLFF. DNA of the CDR3: TGTGCCAGCAGTTTTTCACAGGGAGAAAAACTGTTTTTT.

The genes are TRBV6-2 or TRBV6-3 and TRBJ1-4; the D is unclear. There are 13 residues in the CDR3. The germline V and J ends were trimmed by 6 bases and 3 bases, with 8 bases remaining between them. Germline V gene lookup returns CDR1 MNHEY and CDR2 SVGEGT. The CDR3 sequence is CASRNGANEKLFF. In nucleotides, the CDR3 is TGTGCCAGCAGAAATGGGGCTAATGAAAAACTGTTTTTT.

A remark on this clonotype: One end of the junction does not line up with germline, which may come from a read error. V usage is TRBV20-1 and J usage is TRBJ1-2; weak D call: TRBD1 (6 bases). The CDR3 is 10 amino acids. The V gene's germline CDR1 is DFQATT and CDR2 SNEGSKA (reference sequence). CDR3 protein: CSANEPGQHF. The CDR3 region has the DNA TGCAGTGCTAATGAACCGGGACAACACTTC.

There are a few counts of this clonotype. The chain carries TRBV12-3 or TRBV12-4 and TRBJ2-7; TRBD1 matches at 11 bases. The CDR3 length is 19 residues. Trimming at V came to 6 bases and at J to 0 bases, leaving 16 bases not matched to a gene. CDR3 DNA: TGTGCCAGCAGCTCGGTGGGGGACAGGGGGGACCTCTACTCCTACGAGCAGTACTTC. Amino acid sequence: CASSSVGDRGDLYSYEQYF.

This clonotype has a handful of counts. This chain uses TRBV18 with TRBJ1-1; 7 bases match TRBD1. The germline V gene has CDR1 KGHSH and CDR2 LQKENI. J was trimmed by 0 bases and V by 4 bases; bases with no gene match: 11. This CDR3 has 17 residues. CDR3 nucleotides: TGTGCCAGCTCACACAGGGGAGGGGGAACCATGAACACTGAAGCTTTCTTT. This encodes CASSHRGGGTMNTEAFF.